Listed here are 30 T cell receptor beta chains from one sample, sequenced in a study of tumor-infiltrating lymphocytes in primary liver carcinoma. Blood RNA originated from unsorted whole blood, with germline DNA additionally extracted. TCR beta cDNA came from roughly 550 ng total RNA, primed with a constant-region primer. Three rounds of nested multiplex PCR with slightly modified ARM-PCR produced TCR beta libraries. Amplification in the first two PCR rounds was performed using TRBV1-TRBV30 forward primers and a C-beta reverse primer for roughly 10 cycles each. TCRdb passed the multiplex PCR reads through MiXCR, listing each CDR3 protein once. The table shows 310,000 or so distinct CDR3 sequences, with 58% occurring only once. Source material: peripheral blood. These receptors were taken from a woman in her twenties or thirties with primary liver carcinoma and hepatitis B virus infection.

This clonotype was seen only a few times. Because the CDR3's place on the DNA is in doubt, the DNA is left out and the CDR3 is given as listed by TCRdb. This sequence joins TRBV11-2 and TRBJ2-1; TRBD1, as called in the table, went unchecked against the DNA. Germline V gives CDR1 SGHAT, CDR2 FQNNGV. The CDR3 spans 16 residues, counting both ends. CDR3 protein: CASSTSTGPDSNEQFF.

A note on this clonotype: Since no conserved phenylalanine or tryptophan closes the CDR3, a read error is the likely cause. This chain connects TRBV6-6 to TRBJ2-6; D gene uncertain. V lost 9 bases and J lost 2, with 17 bases in between. The CDR3 totals 16 residues. Germline V gene lookup returns CDR1 MNHNY and CDR2 SVGAGI (reference sequence). The CDR3 spells CASLDWPYTGANVLTI. CDR3 coding DNA: TGTGCCAGTTTAGACTGGCCCTACACTGGGGCCAACGTCCTGACTATC.

Concerning this clonotype itself: This clone may be a read error of a much larger clone one base away. The rearrangement links TRBV4-2 to TRBJ2-7, with D hard to call. CDR3 length equals 13 residues. Germline-derived CDR1 and CDR2 are LGHNA and YNFKEQ. This CDR3 is CVSSQDPGAEQYF. Written as DNA, the CDR3 is TGTGTCAGCAGCCAAGACCCAGGAGCCGAGCAGTACTTC.

Notes on this clonotype: At one of its ends the junction is not consistent with the germline gene, which may arise from a read error. The rearrangement uses TRBV11-2 and TRBJ2-3, with D possibly being TRBD1 (8 bases). In germline, CDR1 is SGHAT, CDR2 FQNNGV. The CDR3 runs 14 residues. The CDR3 reads CASSLQGAGDTHYF. The CDR3 region has the DNA TGTGCCAGCAGCTTACAGGGGGCGGGAGATACGCATTATTTT.

Only a few counts were recorded for this clonotype. V is TRBV29-1 and J is TRBJ2-7; D perhaps matches TRBD1 (5 bases). V lost 1 base and J 3 bases, leaving 7 bases between the germline ends. The CDR3 contains 12 residues. CDR1 is SQVTM and CDR2 is ANQGSEA in the germline V gene. The CDR3 coding sequence is TGCAGCGTTGAAGGGACAAACTACGAGCAGTACTTC. The encoded protein is CSVEGTNYEQYF.

On this clonotype itself: Because the CDR3 is missing its conserved closing phenylalanine or tryptophan, this is likely a read error. This chain joins TRBV28 and TRBJ1-6; 10 nucleotides line up with TRBD1. CDR3 size: 17 residues. The V gene's germline CDR1 is MDHEN and CDR2 SYDVKM. Trimming at V came to 4 bases and at J to 1 base, leaving 4 bases not matched to a gene. The CDR3 coding sequence is TGTGCCAGCAGTTCCGACAGGGGGCGATCCTATAATTCACCCCTCCACATT. Amino acids: CASSSDRGRSYNSPLHI.

This clonotype appeared many times. J is TRBJ2-2 and V is TRBV6-1, with unresolved D. This CDR3 has 17 residues. V was cut by 0 bases and J by 0 bases, with 11 bases left in between. Looked up from germline, CDR1 is MNHNS and CDR2 is SASEGT. The DNA of the CDR3 is TGTGCCAGCAGTGAAGCGCTTCGTCGGACGAACACCGGGGAGCTGTTTTTT. Translating gives CASSEALRRTNTGELFF.

In regard to this clonotype: The CDR3 does not end in the conserved phenylalanine or tryptophan, so this is likely a read error. The V call is TRBV29-1, the J call TRBJ2-5, with D tentatively TRBD1 or TRBD2 (6 bases each). The CDR3 extends over 13 amino acids. V was trimmed by 8 bases and J by 7 bases, leaving 20 bases between them. The germline gives CDR1 SQVTM, CDR2 ANQGSEA. In DNA form, the CDR3 reads TGCAGCATGGGACGGAGGGGGGATGGGACCCAGTACTTA. Translation gives CSMGRRGDGTQYL.

As for this clonotype: The germline gene is not matched at one end of the junction; a read error may be the cause. The chain uses TRBV11-2 and TRBJ2-1, with D unclear. The CDR3 has 12 amino acids. Germline CDR1 is SGHAT and CDR2 is FQNNGV. CDR3 DNA: TGTGCCGGCAGTTTAATGAGGAATGAGCAGTTCTTC. Translating it yields CAGSLMRNEQFF.

Notes on this clonotype: A read error may account for a junction end that differs from germline. The chain combines TRBV14 with TRBJ2-1; the D is unclear. Germline V gene sequence: CDR1 SGHDN, CDR2 FVKESK. This CDR3 is 11 amino acids long. The CDR3 sequence: CASNQRNEQFF. CDR3 nucleotide sequence: TGTGCCAGCAACCAACGCAATGAACAGTTCTTC.

The chain is built from TRBV29-1 and TRBJ2-7; the match to TRBD1 covers 8 bases. This CDR3 region has 14 residues. The germline V gene has CDR1 SQVTM and CDR2 ANQGSEA. Germline trimming cut 5 bases from V and 3 bases from J; bases unmatched to any gene: 9. CDR3: CSVRGQGSSYEQYF. The CDR3 nucleotides read TGCAGCGTTAGAGGACAGGGATCGAGCTACGAGCAGTACTTC.

This chain uses TRBV29-1 with TRBJ1-1, with D unresolved. Germline V gene lookup returns CDR1 SQVTM and CDR2 ANQGSEA. Trimming stripped 3 bases from V and 4 bases from J, with 18 bases between. The CDR3 covers 15 residues. The CDR3 reads CSVEDAGGAFTEAFF. The CDR3, as DNA: TGCAGCGTTGAGGACGCCGGAGGAGCTTTCACTGAAGCTTTCTTT.

To note about this clonotype: The germline gene is not matched at one end of the junction; a read error may be the cause. The chain carries TRBV11-2 and TRBJ1-1; D may be TRBD1 (5 bases). The CDR3 length is 17 residues. Per the germline V gene, CDR1 is SGHAT and CDR2 is FQNNGV. CDR3: CASSRQIPQAGHTEAFF. In DNA, the CDR3 is TGTGCCAGCAGCCGCCAAATCCCACAGGCGGGCCACACCGAAGCTTTCTTT.

In its sample, this clonotype was seen a few times. J is TRBJ2-7 and V is TRBV6-5, with 8 nucleotides matching TRBD1. With 2 bases clipped from V and 5 bases from J, the junction kept 5 bases outside the gene matches. The CDR3 contains 14 residues. Per germline, CDR1 MNHEY and CDR2 SVGAGI. The CDR3 loop is CASSYKGTGDEQYF. DNA of the CDR3: TGTGCCAGCAGTTACAAGGGGACAGGTGACGAGCAGTACTTC.

V gene TRBV12-3 or TRBV12-4 combines with J gene TRBJ2-2; 9 nucleotides match TRBD2. This CDR3 has 15 residues. The trim removed 6 bases at V and 6 bases at J, leaving 8 bases unmatched. CDR3 nucleotides: TGTGCCAGCAGAGACGGCGGGAGGGCCCCCGGGGAGCTGTTTTTT. Encoded protein: CASRDGGRAPGELFF.

Comments on this clonotype: One end of the junction varies from germline; a read error may be responsible. The V call is TRBV28, the J call TRBJ2-3; D is undetermined. Germline CDR1 reads MDHEN; CDR2 reads SYDVKM. CDR3 length equals 14 residues. Written as DNA, the CDR3 is TGTGCCAGCAGCCCCCTTACAAGCACAGACACGCAGTATTTT. This sequence encodes CASSPLTSTDTQYF. Full variable domain (remainder filled in from reference TRBV28 and TRBJ2-3): DVKVTQSSRYLVKRTGEKVFLECVQDMDHENMFWYRQDPGLGLRLIYFSYDVKMKEKGDIPEGYSVSREKKERFSLILESASTNQTSMYLCASSPLTSTDTQYFGPGTRLTVL.

The chain joins TRBV29-1 to TRBJ2-1; 7 bases agree with TRBD1. Germline V gives CDR1 SQVTM, CDR2 ANQGSEA. There are 14 residues in the CDR3. J gave up 9 bases and V 8 bases, and 16 bases lay outside the gene matches. CDR3 sequence: CSFARDRVYGEQFF. The CDR3 DNA reads as TGCAGCTTCGCTCGGGACAGAGTCTACGGTGAGCAGTTCTTC.

This clonotype was counted between two and nine times. V is TRBV7-3 and J is TRBJ2-3; 8 bases match TRBD2. Trimming removed 5 bases from V and 4 bases from J; junction bases left unmatched: 5. The length of the CDR3 is 14 residues. Germline assignment: CDR1 SGHTA and CDR2 FQGTGA. The CDR3 is CASSQTSVADTQYF. In nucleotides, the CDR3 is TGTGCCAGCAGCCAGACTAGCGTCGCAGATACGCAGTATTTT.

Concerning this clonotype itself: This may be a read error, as it is one base from a much larger clone. The V gene is TRBV29-1, the J gene TRBJ2-7, with D tentatively TRBD1 or TRBD2 (5 bases each). This CDR3 has 15 residues. CDR1 is SQVTM and CDR2 is ANQGSEA in the germline V gene. Trimming shortened V by 3 bases and J by 8 bases, and 23 bases separated the two germline ends. CDR3 region: CSVDGERGRLAKQYF. The CDR3 DNA follows: TGCAGCGTTGACGGGGAGAGGGGCAGACTTGCTAAGCAGTACTTC.

This clonotype was picked up many times. The chain carries TRBV29-1 and TRBJ2-7, with D possibly being TRBD2 (6 bases). CDR1 and CDR2 (germline): SQVTM, ANQGSEA. The ends were cut back, 6 bases at V and 5 bases at J, with 17 bases in the middle. The CDR3 is 13 residues long. The CDR3 loop reads CSVQNMGGHEQYF. The CDR3 bases are TGCAGCGTCCAAAACATGGGAGGCCACGAGCAGTACTTC.

Note on this clonotype: The final CDR3 position lacks the conserved phenylalanine or tryptophan, pointing to a likely read error. The chain combines TRBV4-1 with TRBJ2-7, with 7 bases lining up with TRBD2. Germline-derived CDR1 and CDR2 are MGHRA and YSYEKL. The CDR3 consists of 17 residues. The CDR3 coding sequence is TGCCCCAGCAGCCAACATTTTTCAGCGGGAATCTCCTACGAGCAGTACCTC. It codes for CPSSQHFSAGISYEQYL.

Comment on this clonotype: One end of the junction does not line up with germline, which may come from a read error. The chain joins TRBV6-6 to TRBJ1-3, with TRBD1 as a possible D gene (5 bases). The CDR3 spans 18 residues. Germline V gives CDR1 MNHNY, CDR2 SVGAGI (reference sequence). CDR3 region: CASSYSDQGGESGDTIYF. The DNA of the CDR3 is TGTGCCAGCAGTTACTCCGACCAGGGTGGGGAATCTGGAGACACCATATATTTT.

As for this clonotype: The CDR3 ends on some other residue instead of the conserved phenylalanine or tryptophan, so this is likely a read error. V usage is TRBV29-1 and J usage is TRBJ2-1; D is ambiguous. CDR1 is SQVTM, CDR2 ANQGSEA, per germline. The CDR3 is made up of 13 amino acids. Deletions cut 5 bases from V and 3 bases from J, with 11 bases between. Here the CDR3 reads CSVPGGVYNEQFL. CDR3 nucleotide sequence: TGCAGCGTTCCAGGCGGCGTCTACAATGAGCAGTTCCTC.

This clonotype was seen a few times. One base away lies a much larger clone, so this may be a sequencing read error. The chain uses TRBV4-1 and TRBJ1-5, with 8 nucleotides matching TRBD1. The CDR3 spans 15 residues. In germline, CDR1 is MGHRA, CDR2 YSYEKL. CDR3 nucleotide sequence: TGCACCAGCAGCCAAGACAGGGGAGGCAATCAGCCCCAGCATTTT. Protein product: CTSSQDRGGNQPQHF.

In regard to this clonotype: At one boundary the junction diverges from the germline segment, which might be a read error. The chain couples TRBV11-2 to TRBJ2-7; D is unclear. This CDR3 spans 13 amino acids. Germline CDR1 SGHAT, CDR2 FQNNGV. CDR3 sequence reads: CACSLQRSYEQYF. The CDR3 coding sequence is TGTGCCTGCAGCTTACAGAGGAGCTACGAGCAGTACTTC.

In the case of this clonotype: A read error may be the cause here, since a much bigger clone is one base away. This rearrangement joins TRBV12-3 or TRBV12-4 to TRBJ2-1; 10 bases align to TRBD2. The trim removed 2 bases at V and 8 bases at J, leaving 6 bases unmatched. The CDR3 consists of 15 residues. The CDR3 reads CASSLPSGSRHEQFF. CDR3 nucleotides: TGTGCCAGCAGTTTACCTAGCGGGAGTAGGCATGAGCAGTTCTTC.

V is TRBV28 and J is TRBJ2-7, with 11 bases matching TRBD1. The CDR3 sequence is 14 residues long. Looked up from germline, CDR1 is MDHEN and CDR2 is SYDVKM. Trimming at V came to 6 bases and at J to 2 bases, leaving 3 bases not matched to a gene. The CDR3 sequence: CASRTDRGPYEQYF. Here the CDR3 DNA reads TGTGCCAGCAGGACGGACAGGGGGCCCTACGAGCAGTACTTC. The full variable domain, its missing parts supplied by reference TRBV28 and TRBJ2-7, is DVKVTQSSRYLVKRTGEKVFLECVQDMDHENMFWYRQDPGLGLRLIYFSYDVKMKEKGDIPEGYSVSREKKERFSLILESASTNQTSMYLCASRTDRGPYEQYFGPGTRLTVT.

The chain links TRBV11-2 to TRBJ1-2; D gene ambiguous. Trimming removed 2 bases at V and 7 bases at J, with 8 bases between. This CDR3 is built from 12 residues. The germline V gene has CDR1 SGHAT and CDR2 FQNNGV. The CDR3 coding sequence is TGTGCCAGCAGCTTACGGGGTGGTGGCTACACCTTC. The encoded protein is CASSLRGGGYTF.

J is TRBJ2-1 and V is TRBV28; D not resolved. Trimming took 2 bases from V and 8 from J, leaving 22 bases between them. The CDR3 is 17 amino acids. From germline, CDR1 is MDHEN and CDR2 SYDVKM. This CDR3 reads CASSLRHLGPVHDEQFF. The CDR3 DNA reads as TGTGCCAGCAGTTTACGCCACCTAGGTCCCGTCCACGATGAGCAGTTCTTC.

A remark on this clonotype: The junction differs from germline at one of its ends, possibly a read error. The rearrangement links TRBV6-9 to TRBJ2-1; no firm D call. The germline gives CDR1 MNHGY, CDR2 SVAAGI. There are 21 residues in the CDR3. The CDR3 DNA is TGTGCCAGCAGTCCCCGACATCGGATTCTGGTAGAGACAAACTCCTACAATGAGCTGTTCTTC. Amino acid sequence: CASSPRHRILVETNSYNELFF.